What follows are 8 T cell receptor beta chains derived from one specimen sequenced in a study of CD8+CD57+ T cells in acquired aplastic anemia. Researchers used genomic DNA as the template to profile TCR beta VDJ and CDR3. TCRdb reprocessed the reads with MiXCR, giving one entry per CDR3 protein. Among more than 250,000 distinct CDR3 sequences listed, 82% were seen once. Patients chosen for sequencing had CD8+CD57+ cells that had expanded, as shown by flow cytometry. Source material: sorted CD4+, CD8+, or CD8+CD57+ T cells (not recorded which) from PBMCs. The source is a human donor with aplastic anemia.

This chain uses TRBV9 with TRBJ2-3, with D possibly being TRBD2 (6 bases). Germline V gives CDR1 SGDLS, CDR2 YYNGEE. Trimming took 4 bases from V and 15 from J, leaving 24 bases between them. The CDR3 extends over 14 amino acids. The CDR3 DNA reads as TGTGCCAGCAGCCTCGTCGGAGGGACCACTACAGCTTATTTT. The encoded protein is CASSLVGGTTTAYF.

V usage is TRBV5-4 and J usage is TRBJ2-3, with D unresolved. Germline assignment: CDR1 SGHNT and CDR2 YYREEE (reference sequence). The CDR3 runs 14 residues. Trimming cost V 4 bases and J 6 bases, with 15 bases left between them. Written as DNA, the CDR3 is TGTGCCAGCAGCCAAGCTTGGGGTCCCGATACGCAGTATTTT. It is translated as CASSQAWGPDTQYF.

This clonotype occurred many times. V is TRBV6-2 or TRBV6-3 and J is TRBJ1-1, with TRBD1 identical over 9 bases. This CDR3 region has 18 residues. Trimming took 2 bases from V and 0 from J; bases not matched to a gene: 10. The germline gives CDR1 MNHEY, CDR2 SVGEGT. In DNA form, the CDR3 reads TGTGCCAGCAGTTACCCGTCCCGGGACAGGGTGGTGAACACTGAAGCTTTCTTT. Translation: CASSYPSRDRVVNTEAFF.

This clonotype showed up just a few times. The rearrangement links TRBV2 to TRBJ2-1; 10 bases fit TRBD1. V shed 8 bases, J shed 9 bases, and the junction held 10 bases outside the gene matches. CDR1 and CDR2 (germline): SNHLY, FYNNEI. This CDR3 spans 14 amino acids. The CDR3 is CASSRDRGGGEQFF. The CDR3 region has the DNA TGTGCCAGCTCTAGGGACAGGGGAGGCGGTGAGCAGTTCTTC.

This clonotype has just one count. Its ends do not fully match the called genes, so a read error is possible. This chain joins TRBV7-2 and TRBJ2-1; either TRBD1 or TRBD2 may fit D (5 bases each). Per germline, CDR1 SGHTA and CDR2 FQGNSA. This CDR3 is built from 13 residues. CDR3 region: CASSVGRNGTQLF. The CDR3, as DNA: TGTGCCAGCAGTGTTGGGCGGAACGGGACGCAGCTCTTC.

This rearrangement joins TRBV9 to TRBJ2-1; unclear D gene. Trimming took off 2 bases at V and 9 bases at J, with 21 bases between the two ends. Germline CDR1 and CDR2: SGDLS and YYNGEE. CDR3 size: 16 residues. The CDR3 DNA sequence: TGTGCCAGCAGCGTTGGGTCAGATACGCGGAGCTTTGAGCAGTTCTTC. It yields the protein CASSVGSDTRSFEQFF.

The rearrangement joins TRBV12-3 or TRBV12-4 to TRBJ1-2; TRBD1 matches 9 bases. The CDR3 runs 12 residues. V trimming: 7 bases; J trimming: 14 bases; junction bases outside the gene matches: 11. CDR3 coding DNA: TGTGCCAGCACCTCAAACCTGGGGACAGGGACCTTC. Encoded protein: CASTSNLGTGTF.

This chain joins TRBV7-8 and TRBJ2-1; D may match TRBD1 or TRBD2 (6 bases each). The length of the CDR3 is 16 residues. Germline V gives CDR1 SGHVS, CDR2 FQNEAQ. V dropped 5 bases and J dropped 10 bases, with 24 bases sitting between them. CDR3: CASSQGGGTDTQEQFF. The CDR3 nucleotides are TGTGCCAGCAGCCAAGGGGGAGGAACCGATACGCAGGAGCAGTTCTTC.